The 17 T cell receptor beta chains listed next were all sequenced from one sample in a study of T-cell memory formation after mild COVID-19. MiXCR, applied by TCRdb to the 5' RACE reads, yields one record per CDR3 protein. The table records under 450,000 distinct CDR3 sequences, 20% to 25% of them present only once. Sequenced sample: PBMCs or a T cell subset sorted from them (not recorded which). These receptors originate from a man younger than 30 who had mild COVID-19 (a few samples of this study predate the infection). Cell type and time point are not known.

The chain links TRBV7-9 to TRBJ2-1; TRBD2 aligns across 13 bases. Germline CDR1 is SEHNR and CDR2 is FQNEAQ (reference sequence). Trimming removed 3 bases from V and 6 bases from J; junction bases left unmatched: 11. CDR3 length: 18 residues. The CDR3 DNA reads TGTGCCAGCAGCTTTTCTGGACTAGCGGGGGATCAGGGCAATGAGCAGTTCTTC. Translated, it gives CASSFSGLAGDQGNEQFF.

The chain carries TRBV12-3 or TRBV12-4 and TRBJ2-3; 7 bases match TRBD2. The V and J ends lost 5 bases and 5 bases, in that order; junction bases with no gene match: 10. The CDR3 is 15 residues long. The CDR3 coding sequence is TGTGCCAGCAGTCCCCCGGGAGGTCGAAGAGATACGCAGTATTTT. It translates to CASSPPGGRRDTQYF.

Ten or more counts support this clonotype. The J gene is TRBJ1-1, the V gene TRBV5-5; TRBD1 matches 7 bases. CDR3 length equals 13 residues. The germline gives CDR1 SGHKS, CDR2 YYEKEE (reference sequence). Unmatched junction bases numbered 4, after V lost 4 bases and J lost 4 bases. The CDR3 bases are TGTGCCAGCAGCCGCGACAGGGCCACTGAAGCTTTCTTT. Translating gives CASSRDRATEAFF.

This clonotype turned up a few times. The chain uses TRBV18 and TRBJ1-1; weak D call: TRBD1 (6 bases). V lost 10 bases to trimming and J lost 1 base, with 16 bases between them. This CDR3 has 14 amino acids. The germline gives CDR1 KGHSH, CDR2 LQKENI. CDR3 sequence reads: CATTGGGPNTEAFF. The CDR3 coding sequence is TGTGCCACTACCGGGGGGGGGCCGAACACTGAAGCTTTCTTT.

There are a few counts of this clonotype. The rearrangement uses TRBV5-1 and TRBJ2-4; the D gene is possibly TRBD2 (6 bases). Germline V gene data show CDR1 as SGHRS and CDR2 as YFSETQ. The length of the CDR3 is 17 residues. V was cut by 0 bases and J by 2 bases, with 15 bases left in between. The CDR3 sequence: CASSLVSRRTTKNIQYF. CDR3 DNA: TGCGCCAGCAGCTTGGTTTCGCGGCGGACTACCAAAAACATTCAGTACTTC.

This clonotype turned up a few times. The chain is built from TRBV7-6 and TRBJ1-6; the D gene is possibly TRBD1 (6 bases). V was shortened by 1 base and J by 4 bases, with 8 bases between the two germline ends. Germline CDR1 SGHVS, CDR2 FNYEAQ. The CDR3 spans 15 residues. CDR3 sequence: CASSLDRVYNSPLHF. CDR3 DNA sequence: TGTGCCAGCAGCTTAGACAGGGTGTATAATTCACCCCTCCACTTT.

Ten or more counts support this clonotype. CDR3 residues: CASSLGRQTSSGANVLTF. The CDR3 bases are TGCGCCAGCAGCTTGGGACGGCAAACAAGCTCTGGGGCCAACGTCCTGACTTTC. This chain joins TRBV5-1 and TRBJ2-6; no clear D. The germline CDR1 and CDR2 sequences are SGHRS and YFSETQ. This CDR3 has 18 amino acids. V was clipped by 0 bases and J by 0 bases, with 13 bases between them.

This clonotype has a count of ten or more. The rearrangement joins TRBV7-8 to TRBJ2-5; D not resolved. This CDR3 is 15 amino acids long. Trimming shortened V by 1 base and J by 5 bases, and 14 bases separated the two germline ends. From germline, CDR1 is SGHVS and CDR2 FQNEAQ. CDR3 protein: CASSLVGRLGETQYF. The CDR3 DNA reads TGTGCCAGCAGCTTAGTTGGGCGTCTAGGGGAGACCCAGTACTTC.

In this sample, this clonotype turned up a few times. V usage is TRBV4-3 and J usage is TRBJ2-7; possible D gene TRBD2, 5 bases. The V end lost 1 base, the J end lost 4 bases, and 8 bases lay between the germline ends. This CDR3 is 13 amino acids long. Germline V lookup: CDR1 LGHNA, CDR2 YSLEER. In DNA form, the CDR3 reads TGCGCCAGCAGCCAAGGAAGCGGATACGAGCAGTACTTC. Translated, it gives CASSQGSGYEQYF.

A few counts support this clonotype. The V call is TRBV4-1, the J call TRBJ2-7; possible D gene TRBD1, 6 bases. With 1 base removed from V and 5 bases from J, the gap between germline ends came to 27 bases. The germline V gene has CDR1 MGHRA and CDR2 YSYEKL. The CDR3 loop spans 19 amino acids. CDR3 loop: CASSQAWGPGANPTHEQYV. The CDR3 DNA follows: TGCGCCAGCAGCCAAGCCTGGGGGCCCGGGGCTAACCCAACACACGAGCAGTACGTC.

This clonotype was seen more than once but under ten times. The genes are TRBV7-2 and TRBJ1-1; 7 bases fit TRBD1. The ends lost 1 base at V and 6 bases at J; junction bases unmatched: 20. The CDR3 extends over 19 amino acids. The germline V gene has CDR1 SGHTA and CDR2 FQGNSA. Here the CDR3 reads CASSLGLHRGRMEVAEAFF. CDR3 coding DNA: TGTGCCAGCAGCTTAGGTCTCCACAGGGGCCGGATGGAGGTCGCTGAAGCTTTCTTT.

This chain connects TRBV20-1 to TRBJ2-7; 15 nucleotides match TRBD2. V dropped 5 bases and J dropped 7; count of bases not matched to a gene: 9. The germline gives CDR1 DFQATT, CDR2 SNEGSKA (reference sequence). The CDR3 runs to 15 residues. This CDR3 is CSAEPGTSGGREQYF. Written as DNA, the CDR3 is TGCAGTGCTGAACCCGGGACTAGCGGGGGGCGGGAGCAGTACTTC.

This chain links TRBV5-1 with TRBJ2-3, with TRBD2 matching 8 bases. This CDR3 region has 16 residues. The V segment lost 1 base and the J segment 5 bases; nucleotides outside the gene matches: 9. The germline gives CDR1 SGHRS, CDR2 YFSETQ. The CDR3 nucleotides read TGCGCCAGCAGCTTGCGACCAGCGGGGGTGAAAGATACGCAGTATTTT. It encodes CASSLRPAGVKDTQYF.

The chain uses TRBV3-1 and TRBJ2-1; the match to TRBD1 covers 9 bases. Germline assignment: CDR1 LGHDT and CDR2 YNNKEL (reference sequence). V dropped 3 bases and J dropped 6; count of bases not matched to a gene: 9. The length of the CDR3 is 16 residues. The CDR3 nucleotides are TGTGCCAGCAGCCAGGCCCGGGACAGGGTGGCCAATGAGCAGTTCTTC. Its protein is CASSQARDRVANEQFF.

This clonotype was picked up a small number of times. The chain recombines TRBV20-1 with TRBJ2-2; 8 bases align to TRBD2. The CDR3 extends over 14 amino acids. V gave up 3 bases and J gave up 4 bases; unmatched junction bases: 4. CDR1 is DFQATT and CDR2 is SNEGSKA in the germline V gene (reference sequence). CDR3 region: CSARGTRSTGELFF. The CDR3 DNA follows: TGCAGTGCTAGGGGGACTAGATCCACCGGGGAGCTGTTTTTT.

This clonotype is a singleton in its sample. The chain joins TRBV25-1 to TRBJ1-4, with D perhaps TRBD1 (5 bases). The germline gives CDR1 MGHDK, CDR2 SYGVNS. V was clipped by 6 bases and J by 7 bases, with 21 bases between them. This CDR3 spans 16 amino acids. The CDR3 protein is CASRSPQAFYGEKLFF. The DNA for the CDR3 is TGTGCCAGCAGAAGCCCACAGGCTTTTTATGGTGAAAAACTGTTTTTT.

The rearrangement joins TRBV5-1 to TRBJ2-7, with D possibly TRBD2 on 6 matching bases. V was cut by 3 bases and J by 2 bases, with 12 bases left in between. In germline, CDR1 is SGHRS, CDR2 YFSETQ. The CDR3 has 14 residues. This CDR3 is CASSSLSGAYEQYF. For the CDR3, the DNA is TGCGCCAGCAGCTCCCTCTCGGGAGCCTACGAGCAGTACTTC.